This T cell receptor (beta chain) came from a study of blood T cell repertoires in COVID-19. Background on the study: Sites in the United States, Italy and Spain provided acute and convalescent COVID-19 samples. Sample material is recorded as cDNA or gDNA derived from T cells, B-cell-depleted T cells, or PBMCs.

As handled by the study authors: Reference gene primer amplification in the assay estimated nucleated cell counts. Clones were sequenced by immunoSEQ multiplex PCR, and TCRdb holds only the in-frame ones, with some missing. The DNA was the basis for D and trimming; V, J and clone size are from that table. The sample contains 99,000 or so clones, 85% to 90% of which appear only once. The germline gives CDR1 MNHEY, CDR2 SVGEGT. This CDR3 contains 16 residues. V was cut by 5 bases and J by 3 bases, with 17 bases left in between. Seattle-derived patients entered the study during active infection and were followed longitudinally.

The source of this sequence is a man aged 50 to 59 with COVID-19, enrolled during active disease. The chain recombines TRBV6-2 or TRBV6-3 with TRBJ2-1; TRBD1 is a possible D gene (7 bases). The sequenced material came from peripheral blood. CDR3 bases: TGTGCCAGCAGTACCTTTTACAGGGGACTCTACAATGAGCAGTTCTTC. As protein: CASSTFYRGLYNEQFF.